These 8 T cell receptor beta chains came from one sample sequenced in a study of cytomegalovirus exposure and HLA in healthy donors. The PCR had 60 Vbeta and 13 Jbeta primers. Using immunoSEQ multiplex PCR, the repertoire was profiled, and TCRdb retains in-frame clones only, with some absent. The table has about 150,000 clones, about 79% seen once. The source material was PBMCs. The receptors were gathered from a male donor in good health and CMV-seronegative.

This chain links TRBV7-9 with TRBJ2-1; TRBD2 agrees at 14 bases. The CDR3 has 16 residues. Trimming removed 5 bases from V and 4 bases from J; junction bases left unmatched: 4. From germline, CDR1 is SEHNR and CDR2 FQNEAQ (reference sequence). The CDR3 DNA sequence: TGTGCCAGCAGCGTGACTAGCGGGGGGGTATACAATGAGCAGTTCTTC. This encodes CASSVTSGGVYNEQFF.

The chain is built from TRBV5-4 and TRBJ1-2; the D is unclear. This CDR3 contains 13 residues. Germline CDR1 SGHNT, CDR2 YYREEE (reference sequence). V was shortened by 4 bases and J by 2 bases, with 9 bases between the two germline ends. As DNA, the CDR3 is TGTGCCAGCAGCCCGGGGAGGAACTATGGCTACACCTTC. Protein product: CASSPGRNYGYTF.

The chain carries TRBV5-1 and TRBJ2-1, with TRBD2 as a possible D gene (5 bases). V was cut by 0 bases and J by 5 bases, with 21 bases left in between. The CDR3 has 18 amino acids. CDR1 and CDR2 from the germline V gene are SGHRS and YFSETQ. As DNA, the CDR3 is TGCGCCAGCAGCTTGGAGGGCTGGCAGACTTGGAGGAACAATGAGCAGTTCTTC. Protein sequence: CASSLEGWQTWRNNEQFF.

This clone appeared once. This CDR3 is CASSVLQVDSGNTIYF. In nucleotides, the CDR3 is TGTGCCAGCAGCGTACTACAGGTCGACTCTGGAAACACCATATATTTT. The chain links TRBV9 to TRBJ1-3; TRBD1 is a possible D gene (5 bases). This CDR3 is built from 16 residues. Trimming left V 1 base short and J 0 bases short, with 11 bases between. CDR1 is SGDLS and CDR2 is YYNGEE in the germline V gene.

The chain joins TRBV19 to TRBJ2-2; TRBD1 matches 8 bases. The CDR3 is 17 amino acids. Germline CDR1 is LNHDA and CDR2 is SQIVND (reference sequence). V was pared by 5 bases and J by 7 bases, with 15 bases of the junction left unmatched. The CDR3 sequence is CASSQGTGASWDGELFF. The CDR3, as DNA: TGTGCCAGTAGTCAAGGGACAGGCGCCTCATGGGACGGGGAGCTGTTTTTT.

This rearrangement joins TRBV7-3 to TRBJ2-5, with 11 positions matching TRBD1. V shed 3 bases and J 4 bases; nucleotides not matched to a gene: 7. This CDR3 comprises 16 residues. Per germline, CDR1 SGHTA and CDR2 FQGTGA. CDR3 sequence: CASSLAGQGVVETQYF. CDR3 in DNA: TGTGCCAGCAGCTTGGCGGGACAGGGGGTGGTAGAGACCCAGTACTTC.

CDR3 nucleotides: TGTGCCAGCAGTGTTGCGGGAGGCACAGATACGCAGTATTTT. Its translation: CASSVAGGTDTQYF. The chain has TRBV25-1 and TRBJ2-3; 7 nucleotides line up with TRBD2. The CDR3 contains 14 residues. The ends lost 4 bases at V and 1 base at J; junction bases unmatched: 2. Looked up from germline, CDR1 is MGHDK and CDR2 is SYGVNS.

This clone was seen just once. The genes are TRBV5-6 and TRBJ1-6; unclear D gene. V lost 0 bases, J lost 9 bases, and 4 bases lay in between. The length of the CDR3 is 12 residues. CDR1 is SGHDT and CDR2 is YYEEEE in the germline V gene. The CDR3 loop reads CASSLVFSPLHF. The CDR3 region has the DNA TGTGCCAGCAGCTTGGTATTTTCACCCCTCCACTTT. The variable domain in full, with the rest retrieved from reference TRBV5-6 and TRBJ1-6, is DAGVTQSPTHLIKTRGQQVTLRCSPKSGHDTVSWYQQALGQGPQFIFQYYEEEERQRGNFPDRFSGHQFPNYSSELNVNALLLGDSALYLCASSLVFSPLHFGNGTRLTVT.